A single sample gave rise to the 7 T cell receptor beta chains below, sequenced in a study of early T cells in non-severe SARS-CoV-2 infection. TCRdb processed the 5' RACE reads anew with MiXCR; each CDR3 protein has one entry. The sample shows 50,000 to 85,000 distinct CDR3 sequences, 8% to 9.5% of them seen only once. The sample comprised whole blood. Receptors were obtained from an adult who was a healthcare worker with PCR-confirmed SARS-CoV-2 infection or an uninfected control (not recorded which).

The sample holds a few counts of this clonotype. The rearrangement uses TRBV9 and TRBJ2-1; TRBD2 is a possible D gene (5 bases). CDR1 is SGDLS and CDR2 is YYNGEE in the germline V gene. The V gene lost 0 bases and the J gene lost 5 bases, with 15 bases spanning the gap. The CDR3 is 16 residues long. The CDR3 nucleotides are TGTGCCAGCAGCGTAGTGGAGGCGCAACCCCACAATGAGCAGTTCTTC. It translates to CASSVVEAQPHNEQFF. Complete variable domain (other parts from reference TRBV9 and TRBJ2-1): DSGVTQTPKHLITATGQRVTLRCSPRSGDLSVYWYQQSLDQGLQFLIQYYNGEERAKGNILERFSAQQFPDLHSELNLSSLELGDSALYFCASSVVEAQPHNEQFFGPGTRLTVL.

This clonotype was observed a handful of times. The V and J genes are TRBV24-1 and TRBJ2-7; TRBD2 agrees at 8 bases. V trimming: 6 bases; J trimming: 0 bases; junction bases outside the gene matches: 3. CDR1 KGHDR and CDR2 SFDVKD come from the germline V gene. This CDR3 region has 14 residues. The CDR3 is CATSRAGGSYEQYF. The CDR3 bases are TGTGCCACCAGTCGGGCGGGAGGCTCCTACGAGCAGTACTTC.

This clonotype was counted many times. This chain uses TRBV19 with TRBJ2-1; D is undetermined. The germline gives CDR1 LNHDA, CDR2 SQIVND (reference sequence). This CDR3 contains 10 residues. Trimming cost V 8 bases and J 9 bases, with 8 bases left between them. The CDR3 spells CASGSVEQFF. The CDR3 region has the DNA TGTGCCAGTGGATCGGTTGAGCAGTTCTTC.

The chain combines TRBV15 with TRBJ2-1, with 7 bases matching TRBD1. The trim removed 0 bases at V and 2 bases at J, leaving 7 bases unmatched. This CDR3 region has 17 residues. Germline CDR1 LNHNV, CDR2 YYDKDF (reference sequence). The chain's CDR3 is CATSREFNRGPYNEQFF. The CDR3, as DNA: TGTGCCACCAGCAGAGAGTTCAACAGGGGCCCCTACAATGAGCAGTTCTTC.

The gene calls are TRBV7-2 and TRBJ2-7, with 7 bases that match TRBD2. The CDR3 totals 15 residues. V shed 5 bases, J shed 0 bases, and the junction held 7 bases outside the gene matches. The germline V gene encodes CDR1 SGHTA and CDR2 FQGNSA. CDR3 nucleotides: TGTGCCAGCAGCCACGTCGGGAGGCACTCCTACGAGCAGTACTTC. It encodes CASSHVGRHSYEQYF.

In this sample, this clonotype turned up a few times. V usage is TRBV20-1 and J usage is TRBJ2-7, with 11 nucleotides matching TRBD1. CDR1 and CDR2 from the germline V gene are DFQATT and SNEGSKA (reference sequence). This CDR3 has 15 residues. V shed 2 bases and J 3 bases; nucleotides not matched to a gene: 6. CDR3 sequence reads: CSARRRTGGSYEQYF. In DNA form, the CDR3 reads TGCAGTGCTAGAAGGAGGACAGGGGGCAGCTACGAGCAGTACTTC.

This clonotype was counted at least ten times. The chain employs TRBV6-1 and TRBJ2-7; the D is unclear. Germline V gene lookup returns CDR1 MNHNS and CDR2 SASEGT. Between the trimmed V and J ends, which lost 4 bases and 0 bases, there was a span of 10 bases. CDR3 size: 14 residues. The CDR3 nucleotides are TGTGCCAGCAGTGGGGGTTTAGACTCCTACGAGCAGTACTTC. Amino acid sequence: CASSGGLDSYEQYF.